Listed here are 8 T cell receptor beta chains from one sample, sequenced in a study of T-cell reconstitution after alpha-beta-depleted transplantation in children. A TCRbeta library incorporating unique molecular identifiers was prepared. TCRdb analysed the PCR reads with MiXCR anew, one entry per CDR3 protein. The sample includes fewer than 550,000 distinct CDR3 sequences, around 15% of them seen just once. The sequenced sample was PBMCs, mostly from graft donor cells, obtained 360 days after TCRalphabeta/CD19-depleted stem cell transplant. These receptors came from a boy under three years old who had a stem cell transplant for Wiskott-Aldrich syndrome, so the T cells may come from the graft donor.

The chain uses TRBV7-9 and TRBJ2-1; D gene uncertain. V was pared by 3 bases and J by 4 bases, with 19 bases between. This CDR3 region has 17 residues. CDR1 and CDR2 (germline): SEHNR, FQNEAQ (reference sequence). The CDR3 protein is CASSFMSRKSLYNEQFF. CDR3 bases: TGTGCCAGCAGCTTTATGTCGCGGAAGAGCCTTTACAATGAGCAGTTCTTC. The whole variable domain, filled in from reference TRBV7-9 and TRBJ2-1, reads DTGVSQNPRHKITKRGQNVTFRCDPISEHNRLYWYRQTLGQGPEFLTYFQNEAQLEKSRLLSDRFSAERPKGSFSTLEIQRTEQGDSAMYLCASSFMSRKSLYNEQFFGPGTRLTVL.

V usage is TRBV10-3 and J usage is TRBJ2-3; weak D call: TRBD1 (6 bases). The CDR3 covers 17 residues. CDR1 and CDR2 from the germline V gene are ENHRY and SYGVKD. V lost 0 bases to trimming and J lost 7 bases, with 20 bases between them. The CDR3 protein is CAISESRMWTALNTQYF. The DNA for the CDR3 is TGTGCCATCAGTGAGTCGAGAATGTGGACAGCTCTCAATACGCAGTATTTT.

V gene TRBV5-1 combines with J gene TRBJ2-7; 10 nucleotides align to TRBD2. Trimming removed 3 bases from V and 7 bases from J; junction bases left unmatched: 13. In germline, CDR1 is SGHRS, CDR2 YFSETQ. The CDR3 is made up of 16 amino acids. The CDR3 region is CASSSEVGLATREQYF. CDR3 in DNA: TGCGCCAGCAGCTCCGAAGTGGGACTAGCGACTCGGGAGCAGTACTTC.

The V call is TRBV7-9, the J call TRBJ1-2; 8 bases match TRBD1. V dropped 0 bases and J dropped 4; count of bases not matched to a gene: 10. Germline V lookup: CDR1 SEHNR, CDR2 FQNEAQ (reference sequence). The CDR3 length is 17 residues. CDR3 protein: CASSLAGGQGVSYGYTF. The CDR3 DNA is TGTGCCAGCAGCTTAGCGGGAGGACAGGGCGTCTCCTATGGCTACACCTTC.

The chain uses TRBV30 and TRBJ2-7, with 11 bases identical to TRBD1. CDR3 size: 18 residues. The junction had 14 bases not matched to a gene; V was cut back by 2 bases and J by 2 bases. Germline V gives CDR1 GTSNPN, CDR2 SVGIG (reference sequence). The CDR3 sequence is CAWSHLIPGQGVTYEQYF. In DNA form, the CDR3 reads TGTGCCTGGAGTCACCTAATCCCGGGACAGGGGGTAACCTACGAGCAGTACTTC.

The chain employs TRBV6-5 and TRBJ2-1; D possibly corresponds to TRBD2 (5 bases). The CDR3 covers 12 residues. V lost 4 bases and J lost 7, with 8 bases in between. CDR1 and CDR2 (germline): MNHEY, SVGAGI. The CDR3 spells CASSSDLNEQFF. The CDR3 DNA reads TGTGCCAGCAGTTCGGACTTGAATGAGCAGTTCTTC.

This clonotype was found many times. The V call is TRBV20-1, the J call TRBJ2-5; a weak D match, TRBD2 (5 bases). V was cut by 1 base and J by 2 bases, with 5 bases left in between. Germline-derived CDR1 and CDR2 are DFQATT and SNEGSKA (reference sequence). This CDR3 region has 12 residues. In DNA, the CDR3 is TGCAGTGCTAGAGGAGGGCAAGAGACCCAGTACTTC. The encoded protein is CSARGGQETQYF.

The chain recombines TRBV4-2 with TRBJ1-6; a possible D gene is TRBD1 (6 bases). CDR1 LGHNA and CDR2 YNFKEQ come from the germline V gene. This CDR3 has 14 amino acids. The V gene lost 1 base and the J gene lost 12 bases, with 13 bases spanning the gap. The CDR3 sequence: CASSQATGPRPLHF. DNA for the CDR3: TGTGCCAGCAGCCAAGCGACAGGTCCTAGACCCCTCCACTTT.